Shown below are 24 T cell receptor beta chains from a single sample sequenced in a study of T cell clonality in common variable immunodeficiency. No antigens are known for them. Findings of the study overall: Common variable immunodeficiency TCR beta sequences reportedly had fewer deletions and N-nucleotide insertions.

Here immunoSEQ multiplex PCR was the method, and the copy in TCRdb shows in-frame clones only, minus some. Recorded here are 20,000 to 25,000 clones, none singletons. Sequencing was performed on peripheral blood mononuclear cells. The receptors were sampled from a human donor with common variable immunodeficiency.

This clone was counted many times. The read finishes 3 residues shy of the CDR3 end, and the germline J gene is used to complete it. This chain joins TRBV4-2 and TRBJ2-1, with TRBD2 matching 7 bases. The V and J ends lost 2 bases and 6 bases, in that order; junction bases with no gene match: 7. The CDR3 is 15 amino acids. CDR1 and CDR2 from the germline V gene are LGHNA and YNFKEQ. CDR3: CASSQLAGGSNEQFF. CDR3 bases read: TGTGCCAGCAGCCAATTAGCCGGGGGGTCCAATGAG.

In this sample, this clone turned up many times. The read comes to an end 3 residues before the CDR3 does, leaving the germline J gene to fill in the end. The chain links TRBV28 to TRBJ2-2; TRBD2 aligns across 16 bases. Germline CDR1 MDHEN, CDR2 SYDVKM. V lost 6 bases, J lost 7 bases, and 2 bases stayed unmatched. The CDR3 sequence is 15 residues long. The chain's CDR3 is CASRGLAGGFGELFF. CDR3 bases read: TGTGCCAGCAGGGGACTAGCGGGGGGGTTCGGGGAG.

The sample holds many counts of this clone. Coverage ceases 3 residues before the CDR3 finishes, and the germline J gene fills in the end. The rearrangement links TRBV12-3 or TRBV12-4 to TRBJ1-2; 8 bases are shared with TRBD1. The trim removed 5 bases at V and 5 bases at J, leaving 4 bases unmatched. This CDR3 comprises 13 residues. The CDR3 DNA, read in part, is TGTGCCAGCAGTCCGGGACAGGATTATGGC. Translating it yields CASSPGQDYG. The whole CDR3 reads CASSPGQDYGYTF.

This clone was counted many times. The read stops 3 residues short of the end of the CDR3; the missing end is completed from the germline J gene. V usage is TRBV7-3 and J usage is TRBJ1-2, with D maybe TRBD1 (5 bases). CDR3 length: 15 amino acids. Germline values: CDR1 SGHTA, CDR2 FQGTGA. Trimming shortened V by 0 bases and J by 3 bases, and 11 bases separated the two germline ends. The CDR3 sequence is CASSLTAGYDYGYTF. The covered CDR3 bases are TGTGCCAGCAGCTTAACGGCAGGGTACGACTATGGC.

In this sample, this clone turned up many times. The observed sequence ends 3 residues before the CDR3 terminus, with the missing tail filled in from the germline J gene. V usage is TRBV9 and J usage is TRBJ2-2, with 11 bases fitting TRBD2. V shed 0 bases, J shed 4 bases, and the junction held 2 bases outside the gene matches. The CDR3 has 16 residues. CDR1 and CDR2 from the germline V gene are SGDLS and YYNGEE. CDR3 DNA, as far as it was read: TGTGCCAGCAGCGTAGGACTAGCGGGGTTCACCGGGGAG. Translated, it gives CASSVGLAGFTGE. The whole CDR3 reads CASSVGLAGFTGELFF.

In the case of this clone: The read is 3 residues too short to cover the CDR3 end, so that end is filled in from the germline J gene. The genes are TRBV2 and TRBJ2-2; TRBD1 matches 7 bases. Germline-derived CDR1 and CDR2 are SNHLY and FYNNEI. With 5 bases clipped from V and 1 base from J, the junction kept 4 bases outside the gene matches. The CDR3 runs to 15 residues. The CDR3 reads CASSRDRVNTGELFF. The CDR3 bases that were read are TGTGCCAGCAGTAGGGACAGAGTGAACACCGGGGAG.

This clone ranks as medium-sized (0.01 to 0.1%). The DNA read from the CDR3 is TGTGCCACCAGCAGTCTCCTAAAGACTGCGACCTACGAG. Its protein is CATSSLLKTATYE. The entire CDR3 is CATSSLLKTATYEQYF. The chain has TRBV15 and TRBJ2-7; D remains ambiguous. The read ends 3 residues before the CDR3 terminus; that terminus is restored from the germline J gene. The CDR3 extends over 16 amino acids. The germline V and J ends were trimmed by 3 bases and 2 bases, with 17 bases remaining between them. The germline V gene has CDR1 LNHNV and CDR2 YYDKDF (reference sequence).

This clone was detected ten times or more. CDR3 bases read: TGTGCCTGGATGGATTTATACAGGGAGAACACTGAA. Translated, it gives CAWMDLYRENTE. The whole CDR3 protein is CAWMDLYRENTEAFF. The rearrangement links TRBV30 to TRBJ1-1; a weak D match, TRBD1 (6 bases). The CDR3 end lies 3 residues beyond the end of the read and is filled in from the germline J gene. The V gene lost 4 bases and the J gene lost 1 base, with 16 bases spanning the gap. Germline V lookup: CDR1 GTSNPN, CDR2 SVGIG (reference sequence). This CDR3 is 15 amino acids long.

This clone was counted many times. The sequenced CDR3 bases are TGTGCCAGCAGTGAAGATCGGGGGATGACTGAA. Encoded protein: CASSEDRGMTE. The full CDR3 reads CASSEDRGMTEAFF. This chain uses TRBV6-1 with TRBJ1-1; D is perhaps TRBD1 (5 bases). The read stops 3 residues short of the end of the CDR3; the missing end is completed from the germline J gene. Between the trimmed V and J ends, which lost 1 base and 5 bases, there was a span of 11 bases. The CDR3 has 14 amino acids. Germline V CDR1 and CDR2: MNHNS, SASEGT.

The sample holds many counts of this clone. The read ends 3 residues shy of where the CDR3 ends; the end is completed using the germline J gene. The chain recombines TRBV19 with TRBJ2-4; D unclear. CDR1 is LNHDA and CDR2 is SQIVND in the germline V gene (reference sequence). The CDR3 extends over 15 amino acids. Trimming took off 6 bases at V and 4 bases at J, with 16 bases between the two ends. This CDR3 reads CASRGKLSQKNIQYF. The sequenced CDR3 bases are TGTGCCAGTAGGGGTAAATTATCACAGAAAAACATT.

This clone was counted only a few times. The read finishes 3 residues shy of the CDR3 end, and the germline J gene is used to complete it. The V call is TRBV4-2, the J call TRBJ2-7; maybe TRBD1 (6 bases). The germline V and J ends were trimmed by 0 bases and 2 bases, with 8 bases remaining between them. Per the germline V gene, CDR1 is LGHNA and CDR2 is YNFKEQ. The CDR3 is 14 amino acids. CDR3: CASSQDPGAYEQYF. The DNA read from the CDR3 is TGTGCCAGCAGCCAAGATCCAGGGGCCTACGAG.

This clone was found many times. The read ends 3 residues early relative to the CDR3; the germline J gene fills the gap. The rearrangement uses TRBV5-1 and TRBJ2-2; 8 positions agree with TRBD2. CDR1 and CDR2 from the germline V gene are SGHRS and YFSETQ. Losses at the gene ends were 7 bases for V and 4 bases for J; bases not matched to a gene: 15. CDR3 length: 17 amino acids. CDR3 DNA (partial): TGCGCCAGCGAGCCGAGTGCGGGGGGACTGAGCACCGGGGAG. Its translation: CASEPSAGGLSTGE. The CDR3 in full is CASEPSAGGLSTGELFF.

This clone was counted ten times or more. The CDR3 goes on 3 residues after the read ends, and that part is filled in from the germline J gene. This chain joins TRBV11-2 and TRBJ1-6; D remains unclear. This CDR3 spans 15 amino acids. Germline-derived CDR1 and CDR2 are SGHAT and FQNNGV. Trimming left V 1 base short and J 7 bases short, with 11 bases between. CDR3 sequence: CASSLGRSPNSPLHF. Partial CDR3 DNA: TGTGCCAGCAGCTTAGGCCGGTCCCCGAATTCACCC.

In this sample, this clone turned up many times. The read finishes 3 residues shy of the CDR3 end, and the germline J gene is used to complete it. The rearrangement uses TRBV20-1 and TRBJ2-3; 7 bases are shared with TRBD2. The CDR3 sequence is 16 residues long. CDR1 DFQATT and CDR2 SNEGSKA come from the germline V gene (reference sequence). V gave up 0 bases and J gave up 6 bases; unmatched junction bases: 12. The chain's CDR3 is CSARDPAGRPPDTQYF. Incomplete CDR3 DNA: TGCAGTGCTAGAGACCCAGCGGGAAGGCCCCCGGATACG.

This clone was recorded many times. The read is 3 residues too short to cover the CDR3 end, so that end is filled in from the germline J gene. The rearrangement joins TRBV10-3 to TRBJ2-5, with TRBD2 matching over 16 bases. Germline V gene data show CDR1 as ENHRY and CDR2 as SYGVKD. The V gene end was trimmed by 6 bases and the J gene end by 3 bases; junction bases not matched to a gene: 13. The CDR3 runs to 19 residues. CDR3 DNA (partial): TGTGCCATCAGAGACCCGGGGACTAGCGGGGGGGCGGGTGAAGAGACC. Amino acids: CAIRDPGTSGGAGEET. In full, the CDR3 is CAIRDPGTSGGAGEETQYF.

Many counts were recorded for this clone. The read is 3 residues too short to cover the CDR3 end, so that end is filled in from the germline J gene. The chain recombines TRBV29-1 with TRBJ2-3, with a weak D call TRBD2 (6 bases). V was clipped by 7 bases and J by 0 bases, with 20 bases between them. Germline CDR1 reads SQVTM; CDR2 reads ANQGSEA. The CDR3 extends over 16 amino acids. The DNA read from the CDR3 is TGCAGCGCCAAGACCGGGACTCGCTATAGCACAGATACG. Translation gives CSAKTGTRYSTDT. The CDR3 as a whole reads CSAKTGTRYSTDTQYF.

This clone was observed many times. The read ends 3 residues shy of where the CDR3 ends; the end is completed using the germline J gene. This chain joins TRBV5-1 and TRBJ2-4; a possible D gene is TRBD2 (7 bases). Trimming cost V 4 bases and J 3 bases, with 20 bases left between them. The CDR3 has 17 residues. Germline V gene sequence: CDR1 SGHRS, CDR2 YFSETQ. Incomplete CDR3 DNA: TGCGCCAGCAGCGAGGTAGGGGGGGAAATAGGCAAAAACATT. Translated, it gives CASSEVGGEIGKNI. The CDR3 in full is CASSEVGGEIGKNIQYF.

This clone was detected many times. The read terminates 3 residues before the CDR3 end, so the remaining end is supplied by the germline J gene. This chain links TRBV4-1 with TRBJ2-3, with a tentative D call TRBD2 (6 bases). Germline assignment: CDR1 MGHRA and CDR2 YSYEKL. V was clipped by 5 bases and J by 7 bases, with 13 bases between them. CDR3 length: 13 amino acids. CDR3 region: CASSGGAGNTQYF. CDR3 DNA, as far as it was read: TGCGCCAGCAGCGGAGGGGCAGGGAATACG.

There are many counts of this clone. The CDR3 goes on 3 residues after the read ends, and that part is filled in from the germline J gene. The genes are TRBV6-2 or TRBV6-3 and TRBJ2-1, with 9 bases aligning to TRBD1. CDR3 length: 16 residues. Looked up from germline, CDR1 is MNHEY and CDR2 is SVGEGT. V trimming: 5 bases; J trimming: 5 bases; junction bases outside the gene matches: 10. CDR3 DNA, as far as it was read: TGTGCCAGCAGTGATCCCGGGACAGGGAGCCACAATGAG. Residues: CASSDPGTGSHNE. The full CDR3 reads CASSDPGTGSHNEQFF.

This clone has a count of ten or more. The CDR3 protein is CASSFGRSFVTQYF. CDR3 DNA, as far as it was read: TGTGCCAGCAGCTTTGGCAGGTCGTTCGTGACC. The chain combines TRBV13 with TRBJ2-5; D gene ambiguous. The read terminates 3 residues ahead of where the CDR3 ends, so the germline J gene completes it. Trimming took 3 bases from V and 7 from J, leaving 15 bases between them. Germline CDR1 is PRHDT and CDR2 is FYEKMQ (reference sequence). The CDR3 totals 14 residues.

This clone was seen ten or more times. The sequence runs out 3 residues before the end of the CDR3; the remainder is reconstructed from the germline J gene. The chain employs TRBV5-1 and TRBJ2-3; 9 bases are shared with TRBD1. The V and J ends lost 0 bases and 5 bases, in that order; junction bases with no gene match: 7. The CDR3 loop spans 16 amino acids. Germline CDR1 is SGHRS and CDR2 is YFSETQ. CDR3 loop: CASSLARTGVGDTQYF. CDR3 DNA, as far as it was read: TGCGCCAGCAGCTTGGCAAGGACAGGGGTTGGAGATACG.

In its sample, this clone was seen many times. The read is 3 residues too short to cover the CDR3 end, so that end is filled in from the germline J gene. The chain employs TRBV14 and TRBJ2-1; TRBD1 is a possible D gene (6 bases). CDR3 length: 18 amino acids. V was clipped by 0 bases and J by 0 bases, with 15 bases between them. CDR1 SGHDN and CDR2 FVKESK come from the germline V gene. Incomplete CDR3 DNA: TGTGCCAGCAGCCAAGATAAATGGGGGCTTAGCTCCTACAATGAG. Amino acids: CASSQDKWGLSSYNE. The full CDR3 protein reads CASSQDKWGLSSYNEQFF.

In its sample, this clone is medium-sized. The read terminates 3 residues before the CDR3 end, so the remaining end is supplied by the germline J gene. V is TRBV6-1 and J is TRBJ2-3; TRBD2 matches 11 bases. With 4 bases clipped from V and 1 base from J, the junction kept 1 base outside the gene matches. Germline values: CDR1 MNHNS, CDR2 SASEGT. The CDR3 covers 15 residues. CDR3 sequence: CASSVTSGGTDTQYF. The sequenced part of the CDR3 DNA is TGTGCCAGCAGTGTGACTAGCGGGGGCACAGATACG.

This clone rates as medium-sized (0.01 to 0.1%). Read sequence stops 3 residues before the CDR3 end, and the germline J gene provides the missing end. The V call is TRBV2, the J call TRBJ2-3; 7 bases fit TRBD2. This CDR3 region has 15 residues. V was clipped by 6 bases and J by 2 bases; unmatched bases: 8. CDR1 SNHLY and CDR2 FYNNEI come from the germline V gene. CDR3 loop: CASRSKGLITDTQYF. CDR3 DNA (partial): TGTGCCAGCAGATCAAAGGGACTAATCACAGATACG.